This T cell receptor (beta chain) was found in a study of technical replicates of blood from a few donors. Germline V gene lookup returns CDR1 SNHLY and CDR2 FYNNEI. The CDR3 loop spans 14 amino acids. V lost 5 bases and J lost 6, with 14 bases in between. Only in-frame clones appear in the TCRdb table, and some are missing; sequencing was by immunoSEQ multiplex PCR. Found here are roughly 70,000 clones, 90% to 95% of them singletons; the top ten hold approximately 5%. This clone was seen only once. The sample was PBMCs. V usage is TRBV2 and J usage is TRBJ1-5, with unresolved D. The sequence was collected from a human donor in good health. Some clones in this sample may be carry-over from other donors' samples. The CDR3, as DNA: TGTGCCAGCAGTAACGTCGCGGGAAGTCAGCCCCAGCATTTT. It translates to CASSNVAGSQPQHF.